The 18 T cell receptor beta chains below all came from one sample that was sequenced in a study of T cells in Graves' hyperthyroidism and ophthalmopathy. Researchers amplified the TCR beta CDR3 regions from RNA transcripts. During a first-round RT-PCR of the TCR CDR3, the HTBI primer set was used. TCRdb reanalysed the multiplex PCR reads using MiXCR and keeps one entry per CDR3 protein. The repertoire holds around 620,000 distinct CDR3 sequences, 14% seen once, with less than 9% in the top ten. The sequenced material came from blood. The source of these receptors is a young woman with Graves' ophthalmopathy.

This clonotype came up many times. The chain has TRBV2 and TRBJ1-5; 11 bases are a match to TRBD1. The CDR3 covers 15 residues. V lost 6 bases, J lost 2 bases, and 3 bases stayed unmatched. Germline CDR1 is SNHLY and CDR2 is FYNNEI. This CDR3 is CASSGQGAGNQPQHF. The CDR3 coding sequence is TGTGCCAGCAGCGGACAGGGGGCAGGCAATCAGCCCCAGCATTTT.

This clonotype was found many times. The CDR3 sequence: CASITSIGRSEAFF. The CDR3 region has the DNA TGTGCCAGCATCACCTCAATAGGGAGGTCTGAAGCTTTCTTT. The chain links TRBV28 to TRBJ1-1; D is ambiguous. V was clipped by 7 bases and J by 6 bases, with 18 bases between them. This CDR3 has 14 amino acids. Germline V gene data show CDR1 as MDHEN and CDR2 as SYDVKM.

V and J are TRBV19 and TRBJ1-3, with D possibly TRBD1 on 6 matching bases. V lost 0 bases, J lost 2 bases, and 11 bases lay in between. CDR1 and CDR2 (germline): LNHDA, SQIVND (reference sequence). CDR3 size: 16 residues. CDR3 protein: CASSIDMAGAGNTIYF. CDR3 sequence (DNA): TGTGCCAGTAGTATAGATATGGCAGGGGCTGGAAACACCATATATTTT.

This clonotype was seen a few times. V gene TRBV12-3 or TRBV12-4 combines with J gene TRBJ2-7; no reliable D call. This CDR3 is built from 11 residues. Trimming removed 5 bases at V and 6 bases at J, with 8 bases between. The CDR3 is CASSASIEQYF. The CDR3 region has the DNA TGTGCCAGCAGTGCCTCAATCGAGCAGTACTTC.

CDR3 sequence reads: CASSLRTSGTVPGANVLTF. The CDR3, as DNA: TGTGCCAGCAGTTTGAGGACTAGCGGGACCGTGCCAGGGGCCAACGTCCTGACTTTC. The rearrangement links TRBV28 to TRBJ2-6; 12 nucleotides align to TRBD2. V lost 3 bases, J lost 4 bases, and 10 bases stayed unmatched. The germline CDR1 and CDR2 sequences are MDHEN and SYDVKM. The CDR3 is 19 residues long.

The table lists this clonotype with many counts. The chain joins TRBV29-1 to TRBJ2-7, with D possibly TRBD1 on 6 matching bases. The V end lost 3 bases, the J end lost 4 bases, and 13 bases lay between the germline ends. CDR3 length equals 13 residues. Per the germline V gene, CDR1 is SQVTM and CDR2 is ANQGSEA. The CDR3 DNA reads TGCAGCGTTGATTTGGGGGCGGCGTACGAGCAGTACTTC. Residues: CSVDLGAAYEQYF.

Notes on this clonotype: One base away lies a much larger clone, so this may be a sequencing read error. This chain joins TRBV3-1 and TRBJ2-1; D is unclear. The CDR3 sequence is 13 residues long. Trimming left V 4 bases short and J 6 bases short, with 10 bases between. The V gene's germline CDR1 is LGHDT and CDR2 YNNKEL (reference sequence). The CDR3 sequence: CASSREGSNEQFF. The CDR3 bases are TGTGCCAGCAGCCGAGAAGGGTCCAATGAGCAGTTCTTC.

This clonotype showed up many times. This chain joins TRBV20-1 and TRBJ1-2; no clear D gene. CDR1 DFQATT and CDR2 SNEGSKA come from the germline V gene (reference sequence). Trimming left V 5 bases short and J 4 bases short, with 11 bases between. The CDR3 length is 12 residues. The CDR3 is CSAADGSYGYTF. The DNA for the CDR3 is TGCAGTGCTGCTGACGGTTCCTATGGCTACACCTTC.

This clonotype was observed at least ten times. This chain joins TRBV6-1 and TRBJ1-1; 7 bases align to TRBD1. The J segment lost 6 bases and the V segment lost 2 bases, leaving 6 bases of the junction unmatched. The CDR3 contains 14 residues. CDR1 and CDR2 (germline): MNHNS, SASEGT. The CDR3 reads CASSEYATGAEAFF. The CDR3 region has the DNA TGTGCCAGCAGTGAATATGCAACAGGGGCTGAAGCTTTCTTT.

Written as DNA, the CDR3 is TGCGCCAGCAGCTTGGACTTAGGCAACCAAGAGACCCAGTACTTC. Translation gives CASSLDLGNQETQYF. The chain is built from TRBV5-1 and TRBJ2-5; D uncertain. The CDR3 is made up of 15 amino acids. Germline assignment: CDR1 SGHRS and CDR2 YFSETQ. Trimming took 0 bases from V and 0 from J, leaving 9 bases between them.

This chain links TRBV19 with TRBJ2-2, with 7 nucleotides matching TRBD2. The CDR3 is 19 residues long. The V gene's germline CDR1 is LNHDA and CDR2 SQIVND (reference sequence). The J segment lost 4 bases and the V segment lost 3 bases, leaving 17 bases of the junction unmatched. CDR3 nucleotides: TGTGCCAGTAGTATCCCTAGGCTAGCGGACCCTCCGGGCACCGGGGAGCTGTTTTTT. This encodes CASSIPRLADPPGTGELFF.

This clonotype was counted at least ten times. This chain joins TRBV29-1 and TRBJ1-5, with D unresolved. Germline CDR1 SQVTM, CDR2 ANQGSEA. V lost 0 bases, J lost 1 base, and 7 bases lay in between. The length of the CDR3 is 14 residues. As DNA, the CDR3 is TGCAGCGTTGAAGAAGCCGGGAGCAATCAGCCCCAGCATTTT. It yields the protein CSVEEAGSNQPQHF.

This clonotype was counted at least ten times. The V and J genes are TRBV2 and TRBJ2-1; no clear D. The CDR3 covers 16 residues. Trimming pared 2 bases from V and 1 base from J, leaving 12 bases between. Germline CDR1 and CDR2: SNHLY and FYNNEI. The chain's CDR3 is CASSELGYLSYNEQFF. CDR3 DNA: TGTGCCAGCAGTGAATTGGGATACTTATCCTACAATGAGCAGTTCTTC.

At least ten counts were recorded for this clonotype. This CDR3 reads CASTPRGADTQYF. The CDR3 DNA sequence: TGCGCCAGCACCCCAAGGGGTGCAGATACGCAGTATTTT. The rearrangement joins TRBV5-1 to TRBJ2-3; possible D gene TRBD1, 5 bases. CDR3 length equals 13 residues. The V end lost 6 bases, the J end lost 4 bases, and 12 bases lay between the germline ends. The germline gives CDR1 SGHRS, CDR2 YFSETQ.

This clonotype was observed at least ten times. The chain employs TRBV27 and TRBJ2-1; TRBD1 might be the D (7 bases). Germline assignment: CDR1 MNHEY and CDR2 SMNVEV (reference sequence). V was shortened by 2 bases and J by 12 bases, with 17 bases between the two germline ends. CDR3 length: 14 amino acids. CDR3 residues: CASSLGAPGGWQFF. The CDR3 DNA sequence: TGTGCCAGCAGTTTAGGAGCGCCAGGGGGGTGGCAGTTCTTC.

Ten or more counts support this clonotype. The chain recombines TRBV29-1 with TRBJ2-7; 8 bases map to TRBD1. The CDR3 sequence is 14 residues long. The V and J ends lost 5 bases and 1 base, in that order; junction bases with no gene match: 7. In germline, CDR1 is SQVTM, CDR2 ANQGSEA. The CDR3 sequence is CSVSGTGLSYEQYF. CDR3 bases: TGCAGCGTTTCCGGGACAGGTCTTTCCTACGAGCAGTACTTC.

V is TRBV28 and J is TRBJ2-7, with TRBD1 as a possible D gene (6 bases). CDR1 and CDR2 from the germline V gene are MDHEN and SYDVKM. Trimming stripped 4 bases from V and 5 bases from J, with 12 bases between. There are 13 residues in the CDR3. This chain's CDR3 is CASSSARGDEQYF. Written as DNA, the CDR3 is TGTGCCAGCAGTTCCGCCAGGGGTGACGAGCAGTACTTC. Supplemented by reference TRBV28 and TRBJ2-7, the full variable domain reads DVKVTQSSRYLVKRTGEKVFLECVQDMDHENMFWYRQDPGLGLRLIYFSYDVKMKEKGDIPEGYSVSREKKERFSLILESASTNQTSMYLCASSSARGDEQYFGPGTRLTVT.

Ten or more counts support this clonotype. The chain carries TRBV12-3 or TRBV12-4 and TRBJ2-7; TRBD2 matches at 11 bases. V dropped 5 bases and J dropped 3; count of bases not matched to a gene: 6. This CDR3 contains 15 residues. The CDR3 sequence is CASSEGLAANYEQYF. The CDR3 DNA reads TGTGCCAGCAGTGAGGGACTAGCGGCCAACTACGAGCAGTACTTC.